This TCR beta chain comes out of a study of response to subunit inactivated influenza vaccine. The CDR3 spans 15 residues. Germline assignment: CDR1 MDHEN and CDR2 SYDVKM. Trimming pared 5 bases from V and 1 base from J, leaving 14 bases between. This clonotype showed up just a few times. TCRdb re-called the RT-PCR reads through MiXCR, storing one row per CDR3 protein. The table has roughly 790,000 distinct CDR3 sequences, less than 25% seen once. The TCR was taken from a man aged 45-60 years who received an inactivated influenza vaccine. The specimen comprised PBMCs from blood, sampled roughly 5 days after vaccination. The V call is TRBV28, the J call TRBJ1-1; TRBD1 is a possible D gene (5 bases). DNA for the CDR3: TGTGCCAGCAGTGCCCCCGGGACCGCGAACACTGAAGCTTTCTTT. Translation: CASSAPGTANTEAFF.